These T cell receptor beta chains were read from a single sample in a study of CDR3 diversity in severe acne. TCRdb called the PCR reads again in MiXCR, with one record for every CDR3 protein. In the table there are more than 70,000 distinct CDR3 sequences, 49% of which are singletons. Input material: blood. Receptors originate from a male donor with severe acne vulgaris. Each CDR3 is given with its conserved first and last residue.

j_call,v_call,cdr3_aa
TRBJ1-1,TRBV27,CASSPWDFSRTEAFF
TRBJ2-3,TRBV7-3,CASSAKGQLDTQYF
TRBJ2-3,TRBV30,CAWRSGLAGGRTDTQYF
TRBJ2-1,TRBV30,CAWSQGFIENEQFF
TRBJ1-5,TRBV12-3/TRBV12-4,CASRHTGNPNQPQHF
TRBJ1-2,TRBV6-6,CASSFGIGQGASVF
TRBJ2-7,TRBV20-1,CSARASQFYEQYF
TRBJ2-7,TRBV7-9,CASSQTGQENEQYF
TRBJ2-5,TRBV12-3/TRBV12-4,CASSLATRAETQYF
TRBJ2-3,TRBV12-3/TRBV12-4,CASSLASSGRDNEQYF
TRBJ2-7,TRBV7-2,CASSLTSGSHEQYF
TRBJ2-5,TRBV7-2,CASSLVRFAETQYF
TRBJ2-5,TRBV10-3,CASSGLAQYF